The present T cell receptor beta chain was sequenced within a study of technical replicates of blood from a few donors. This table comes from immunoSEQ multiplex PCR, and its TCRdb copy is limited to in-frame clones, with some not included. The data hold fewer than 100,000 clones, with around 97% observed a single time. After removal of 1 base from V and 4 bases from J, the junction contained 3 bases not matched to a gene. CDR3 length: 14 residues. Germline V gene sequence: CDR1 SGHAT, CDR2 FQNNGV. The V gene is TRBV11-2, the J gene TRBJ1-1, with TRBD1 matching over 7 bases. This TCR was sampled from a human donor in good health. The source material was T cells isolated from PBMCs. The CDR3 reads CASSLVQGTTEAFF. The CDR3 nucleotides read TGTGCCAGCAGCTTAGTACAGGGGACCACTGAAGCTTTCTTT.